One and the same sample provided the 22 T cell receptor beta chains below, sequenced in a study of molecular identifiers for immune sequencing clone quantification. TCRdb reprocessed the PCR reads via MiXCR and lists one record per CDR3 protein. Counted here are approximately 40,000 distinct CDR3 sequences, approximately 25% occurring once; the ten biggest clones make up around 0.97%. The sequenced sample consisted of naive CD8+ T cells from blood, with Jurkat cell RNA spiked in. Subset of the sample: FACS-sorted CD8+CD4-CCR7+CD45RA+ naive T cells. The source of these receptors is a human donor in good health. Some libraries in this study had Jurkat cell RNA spiked in.

The V gene is TRBV29-1, the J gene TRBJ2-7, with D perhaps matching TRBD1 (6 bases). V was shortened by 0 bases and J by 6 bases, with 18 bases between the two germline ends. This CDR3 has 15 residues. Germline V gene data show CDR1 as SQVTM and CDR2 as ANQGSEA. CDR3 nucleotides: TGCAGCGTTGAAGATTCTACAGGGCCAATGGGCGAGCAGTACTTC. It codes for CSVEDSTGPMGEQYF.

The sample holds a few counts of this clonotype. CDR3 bases: TGTGCCACCTTCGCATTACAGGGGCCCACTGAAGCTTTCTTT. This encodes CATFALQGPTEAFF. V gene TRBV6-2 or TRBV6-3 combines with J gene TRBJ1-1, with 7 positions matching TRBD1. Germline V CDR1 and CDR2: MNHEY, SVGEGT. This CDR3 spans 14 amino acids. V lost 10 bases, J lost 4 bases, and 12 bases stayed unmatched.

This clonotype was counted many times. CDR3 residues: CASTKGPLQIPEAFF. The CDR3 DNA reads TGTGCCAGTACCAAAGGGCCCCTACAAATCCCTGAAGCTTTCTTT. The chain recombines TRBV19 with TRBJ1-1; D remains ambiguous. This CDR3 is built from 15 residues. Trimming took off 7 bases at V and 6 bases at J, with 21 bases between the two ends. CDR1 LNHDA and CDR2 SQIVND come from the germline V gene (reference sequence).

In regard to this clonotype: Germline is not matched at one junction end, which may reflect a read error. The chain recombines TRBV12-3 or TRBV12-4 with TRBJ2-2, with D perhaps TRBD1 or TRBD2 (5 bases each). This CDR3 has 15 residues. The CDR3 loop reads CAGSFAGATSGELFF. For the CDR3, the DNA is TGTGCCGGCAGTTTTGCCGGGGCCACTTCCGGGGAGCTGTTTTTT.

The J gene is TRBJ2-3, the V gene TRBV27; D is tentatively TRBD1 or TRBD2 (6 bases each). This CDR3 has 14 residues. Trimming shortened V by 3 bases and J by 3 bases, and 10 bases separated the two germline ends. The germline V gene encodes CDR1 MNHEY and CDR2 SMNVEV (reference sequence). The CDR3: CASSFPGATDTQYF. In nucleotides, the CDR3 is TGTGCCAGCAGTTTTCCGGGGGCGACAGATACGCAGTATTTT.

This clonotype was picked up many times. CDR3 residues: CASSPRDYEQYF. The DNA for the CDR3 is TGTGCCAGCAGTCCCAGGGACTACGAGCAGTACTTC. This chain links TRBV28 with TRBJ2-7, with a possible D match to TRBD1 (5 bases). Trimming took off 5 bases at V and 3 bases at J, with 8 bases between the two ends. Germline V gene data show CDR1 as MDHEN and CDR2 as SYDVKM. This CDR3 is built from 12 residues.

As to this clonotype: With a much larger clone just one base away, this may be a read error. Lacking the conserved final phenylalanine or tryptophan, this CDR3 likely reflects a read error. The gene calls are TRBV27 and TRBJ2-5, with D perhaps TRBD2 (5 bases). Trimming took off 5 bases at V and 6 bases at J, with 13 bases between the two ends. CDR3 length equals 13 residues. Looked up from germline, CDR1 is MNHEY and CDR2 is SMNVEV (reference sequence). Here the CDR3 reads CASSPGHGKTQYV. As DNA, the CDR3 is TGTGCCAGCAGTCCGGGCCACGGGAAGACCCAGTACGTC.

The chain joins TRBV15 to TRBJ1-5; maybe TRBD1 (5 bases). Germline V gives CDR1 LNHNV, CDR2 YYDKDF (reference sequence). The CDR3 has 17 amino acids. The V end lost 0 bases, the J end lost 1 base, and 13 bases lay between the germline ends. For the CDR3, the DNA is TGTGCCACCAGCAGAGATCCAGGGAGGTACAGCAATCAGCCCCAGCATTTT. This gives the protein CATSRDPGRYSNQPQHF.

The chain couples TRBV7-9 to TRBJ2-2, with D perhaps TRBD1 (5 bases). CDR3 length: 15 residues. The germline V gene encodes CDR1 SEHNR and CDR2 FQNEAQ (reference sequence). With 5 bases removed from V and 1 base from J, the gap between germline ends came to 11 bases. CDR3 coding DNA: TGTGCCAGCAGCACGCCCCAGGGGAACACCGGGGAGCTGTTTTTT. It yields the protein CASSTPQGNTGELFF.

Of note for this clonotype: This may come from a read error, since a much larger clone is one base off. The chain is built from TRBV12-3 or TRBV12-4 and TRBJ2-6; D not certain. This CDR3 is built from 13 residues. The CDR3 sequence: CARSLGPSYVLTF. The CDR3 bases are TGTGCCAGGAGTTTAGGGCCCTCCTACGTCCTGACTTTC.

In the case of this clonotype: A much larger clone differs by one base, so this may be a read error. This chain uses TRBV4-3 with TRBJ2-7; possible D gene TRBD2, 6 bases. CDR3 length: 16 residues. V shed 0 bases and J shed 2 bases, with 14 bases lying between them. Germline V gives CDR1 LGHNA, CDR2 YSLEER. The DNA of the CDR3 is TGCGCCAGCAGCCAAGATTCGGGGACTTCCCCCTACGAGCAGTACTTC. Translated: CASSQDSGTSPYEQYF.

The rearrangement links TRBV27 to TRBJ1-1; D is ambiguous. The CDR3 extends over 12 amino acids. Germline-derived CDR1 and CDR2 are MNHEY and SMNVEV (reference sequence). The ends were cut back, 3 bases at V and 10 bases at J, with 12 bases in the middle. The CDR3 DNA is TGTGCCAGCAGTTTGGGAAACCTGCCAGCTTTCTTT. Encoded protein: CASSLGNLPAFF.

This clonotype is medium-sized. The V and J genes are TRBV9 and TRBJ2-1; D not resolved. Per the germline V gene, CDR1 is SGDLS and CDR2 is YYNGEE. The germline V and J ends were trimmed by 4 bases and 0 bases, with 8 bases remaining between them. CDR3 length: 14 residues. The CDR3 sequence: CASSPTLSYNEQFF. The CDR3 DNA follows: TGTGCCAGCAGCCCGACACTCTCCTACAATGAGCAGTTCTTC.

Worth noting for this clonotype: This could be a read error, since a much larger clone is one nucleotide away. This rearrangement joins TRBV28 to TRBJ2-7, with TRBD1 identical over 9 bases. The CDR3 loop spans 15 amino acids. With 5 bases clipped from V and 5 bases from J, the junction kept 10 bases outside the gene matches. CDR1 MDHEN and CDR2 SYDVKM come from the germline V gene. CDR3 sequence: CASSTRTGATNEQYF. CDR3 nucleotide sequence: TGTGCCAGCAGTACCAGGACAGGGGCCACCAACGAGCAGTACTTC.

This clonotype was counted once. A read error is possible here, since a much larger clone lies one base away. This CDR3 fails to terminate in the conserved phenylalanine or tryptophan, so it likely reflects a read error. The CDR3: CSVVVDTDYYGYTS. For the CDR3, the DNA is TGCAGCGTTGTTGTGGACACGGACTACTATGGCTACACCTCC. The chain has TRBV29-1 and TRBJ1-2; weak D call: TRBD1 (5 bases). Germline values: CDR1 SQVTM, CDR2 ANQGSEA. Trimming cost V 4 bases and J 3 bases, with 15 bases left between them. CDR3 size: 14 residues.

This clonotype was recorded many times. V gene TRBV5-4 combines with J gene TRBJ1-1; D not certain. Trimming stripped 4 bases from V and 0 bases from J, with 10 bases between. Per the germline V gene, CDR1 is SGHNT and CDR2 is YYREEE (reference sequence). This CDR3 has 14 amino acids. CDR3 protein: CASSHKSLNTEAFF. CDR3 coding DNA: TGTGCCAGCAGCCATAAAAGCTTGAACACTGAAGCTTTCTTT.

The V call is TRBV10-3, the J call TRBJ2-7; D unclear. CDR1 is ENHRY, CDR2 SYGVKD, per germline. V dropped 3 bases and J dropped 6 bases, with 18 bases sitting between them. The CDR3 is 15 residues long. CDR3 protein: CAISDRPPGHPEQYF. The CDR3 bases are TGTGCCATCAGTGACCGCCCACCCGGCCATCCCGAGCAGTACTTC.

There are many counts of this clonotype. The J gene is TRBJ2-1, the V gene TRBV19, with 9 bases aligning to TRBD2. Germline V CDR1 and CDR2: LNHDA, SQIVND (reference sequence). The V and J ends lost 5 bases and 13 bases, in that order; junction bases with no gene match: 12. This CDR3 has 14 amino acids. DNA for the CDR3: TGTGCCAGTAGTCCCGTGGCGGGGGGGATAGGACAGTTCTTC. It yields the protein CASSPVAGGIGQFF.

This clonotype was seen at least ten times. A junction boundary mismatches the germline segment, possibly from a read error. CDR3 coding DNA: TGTGCCAGCAGCTCCGGGACGCCCCATTTGAGCTTC. It codes for CASSSGTPHLSF. The gene calls are TRBV7-9 and TRBJ2-7; either TRBD1 or TRBD2 may fit D (5 bases each). This CDR3 has 12 residues. The germline V gene has CDR1 SEHNR and CDR2 FQNEAQ (reference sequence).

In this sample, this clonotype turned up many times. The V gene is TRBV30, the J gene TRBJ2-3; D may match TRBD1 or TRBD2 (6 bases each). V was shortened by 4 bases and J by 0 bases, with 17 bases between the two germline ends. This CDR3 has 16 residues. Germline V gene sequence: CDR1 GTSNPN, CDR2 SVGIG (reference sequence). The CDR3 reads CAWTVGGSSSTDTQYF. CDR3 coding DNA: TGTGCCTGGACCGTAGGGGGGAGCTCTAGCACAGATACGCAGTATTTT.

The chain recombines TRBV4-1 with TRBJ1-5, with no clear D. Between the trimmed V and J ends, which lost 0 bases and 0 bases, there was a span of 9 bases. The CDR3 runs 16 residues. Germline V gives CDR1 MGHRA, CDR2 YSYEKL. CDR3 bases: TGCGCCAGCAGCCAAGATCAGCTTAATAGCAATCAGCCCCAGCATTTT. This translates into CASSQDQLNSNQPQHF.

As to this clonotype: A much larger clone lies a single base off, so this may be a read error. J is TRBJ2-6 and V is TRBV11-2; maybe TRBD1 (5 bases). Germline CDR1 is SGHAT and CDR2 is FQNNGV. The CDR3 loop spans 14 amino acids. CDR3 residues: CASSFLTGANVQTF. DNA for the CDR3: TGTGCCAGCAGCTTCCTGACTGGGGCCAACGTCCAGACTTTC. Looking up the rest from reference TRBV11-2 and TRBJ2-6 gives the full variable domain: EAGVAQSPRYKIIEKRQSVAFWCNPISGHATLYWYQQILGQGPKLLIQFQNNGVVDDSQLPKDRFSAERLKGVDSTLKIQPAKLEDSAVYLCASSFLTGANVQTFGAGSRLTVL.